The clone carrying this T cell receptor beta chain has only one observation. Its antigen is as yet unknown. The sample originates from a study of shared clonotypes between healthy human individuals. Whole-study results and caveats: In general, naive subsets displayed greater estimated richness than memory subsets did.

V trimming: 2 bases; J trimming: 0 bases; junction bases outside the gene matches: 1. The germline gives CDR1 ENHRY, CDR2 SYGVKD. The CDR3 totals 16 residues. Clones were sequenced by immunoSEQ multiplex PCR, and TCRdb holds only the in-frame ones, with some missing. The top ten clones hold around 0.14% of a sample with 2.5 million or so clones, roughly nine tenths of them seen once. This TCR derives from a man between 18 and 35 years old in good health. The sequencing input was naive CD4+ T cells sorted from blood. The subset is: CD45RA+ positively selected. The rearrangement links TRBV10-3 to TRBJ2-1; TRBD2 agrees at 10 bases. The CDR3 sequence: CAISEGLAASYNEQFF. CDR3 nucleotide sequence: TGTGCCATCAGTGAGGGACTAGCGGCCTCCTACAATGAGCAGTTCTTC.